The T cell receptor beta chain under discussion was sequenced for a study of T cell changes during pregnancy in multiple sclerosis. The method was immunoSEQ multiplex PCR; TCRdb's version includes in-frame clones alone and lacks a portion of them. The sample records about 34,000 clones, 90% being singletons. Germline CDR1 and CDR2: SGHNT and YENEEA. The CDR3 extends over 17 amino acids. The V and J ends lost 5 bases and 2 bases respectively, with 21 bases between them. This specimen consisted of CD8+ T cells from peripheral blood mononuclear cells, obtained in the first trimester of pregnancy. The source is a female donor with multiple sclerosis, enrolled in a pregnancy study. V gene TRBV11-3 combines with J gene TRBJ2-5; TRBD1 is a possible D gene (6 bases). The CDR3 sequence: CASSAGPGQGLQETQYF. CDR3 in DNA: TGTGCCAGCAGCGCAGGCCCGGGACAAGGGCTGCAAGAGACCCAGTACTTC.